The clone carrying this T cell receptor beta chain was seen ten or more times. No antigen is known for it. The record originates from a study of T cells in Graves' hyperthyroidism and ophthalmopathy. Study at large: At initial diagnosis, before any treatment had begun, peripheral blood was obtained. Study-level points and caveats: By a 13 V-J model, ophthalmopathy was set apart from stable hyperthyroidism.

This blood was taken when hyperthyroidism was first diagnosed, before any ophthalmopathy symptoms existed. RNA transcripts served as the template for amplifying TCR beta CDR3 regions. When the TCR CDR3 underwent first-round RT-PCR, the HTBI primer set was used. Each CDR3 protein gets one entry after TCRdb re-called the multiplex PCR reads with MiXCR. The table has around 250,000 distinct CDR3 sequences, more than 12% seen once. The germline gives CDR1 MDHEN, CDR2 SYDVKM. The length of the CDR3 is 13 residues. The ends lost 7 bases at V and 5 bases at J; junction bases unmatched: 5. The sequence derives from a woman aged 35 to 49 with Graves' hyperthyroidism that later progressed to Graves' ophthalmopathy. Sequences were obtained from blood. The chain couples TRBV28 to TRBJ2-4; TRBD1 agrees at 7 bases. CDR3 protein: CASTTGVQNIQYF. The CDR3 DNA follows: TGTGCCAGCACCACAGGGGTCCAAAACATTCAGTACTTC. The entire variable domain, with the rest obtained from reference TRBV28 and TRBJ2-4, is as follows: DVKVTQSSRYLVKRTGEKVFLECVQDMDHENMFWYRQDPGLGLRLIYFSYDVKMKEKGDIPEGYSVSREKKERFSLILESASTNQTSMYLCASTTGVQNIQYFGAGTRLSVL.